Presented here are 22 T cell receptor beta chains from one specimen sequenced in a study of immune cell composition in non-small cell lung cancer (dated by TCRdb to the late 2010s). Library preparation employed the immunoSEQ multiplex PCR assay. TCRdb mirrors the immuneACCESS table, restricted to in-frame sequences. Some clones are absent from its copies; in checked studies, under half trace to an unresolved V gene, and the reason for the others is unknown. The table for this sample lists around 3,700 clones; about 83% of them were counted only once. The ten most abundant clones make up around 4% of the sample. The sequenced sample was lung tumor tissue. The source is a human donor with non-small cell lung cancer.

This chain joins TRBV18 and TRBJ2-5, with D possibly being TRBD1 (5 bases). CDR3 length: 12 amino acids. V was cut by 5 bases and J by 1 base, with 5 bases left in between. Germline CDR1 reads KGHSH; CDR2 reads LQKENI. The CDR3 DNA follows: TGTGCCAGCTCAGACAGCCAAGAGACCCAGTACTTC. Protein sequence: CASSDSQETQYF.

This clone occurred once. The chain links TRBV13 to TRBJ2-2; D is perhaps TRBD2 (6 bases). Trimming cost V 4 bases and J 6 bases, with 15 bases left between them. This CDR3 is built from 15 residues. Germline loops: CDR1 PRHDT, CDR2 FYEKMQ (reference sequence). The CDR3 DNA sequence: TGTGCCAGCAGCTCGAGACTAGGGACGGCCGGGGAGCTGTTTTTT. It is translated as CASSSRLGTAGELFF.

This chain connects TRBV18 to TRBJ1-2; possibly TRBD1 for D (6 bases). Between the trimmed V and J ends, which lost 4 bases and 7 bases, there was a span of 13 bases. This CDR3 region has 13 residues. CDR1 is KGHSH, CDR2 LQKENI, per germline. The CDR3 DNA reads as TGTGCCAGCTCACGGGAACAGGGAGCTGGCTACACCTTC. Translated, it gives CASSREQGAGYTF.

The CDR3 reads CASSYAAGASTDTQYF. The CDR3 nucleotides are TGTGCCAGCAGTTACGCAGCGGGGGCCTCCACAGATACGCAGTATTTT. The J gene is TRBJ2-3, the V gene TRBV6-5; 8 bases map to TRBD2. J gave up 2 bases and V 2 bases, and 6 bases lay outside the gene matches. The CDR3 runs 16 residues. From germline, CDR1 is MNHEY and CDR2 SVGAGI.

J is TRBJ2-7 and V is TRBV11-3, with TRBD1 matching over 7 bases. Looked up from germline, CDR1 is SGHNT and CDR2 is YENEEA. CDR3 length: 14 residues. J was trimmed by 4 bases and V by 4 bases; bases with no gene match: 7. The CDR3 protein is CASSSQGRAYEQYF. The CDR3 DNA is TGTGCCAGCAGCTCACAGGGGAGAGCTTACGAGCAGTACTTC.

V is TRBV5-5 and J is TRBJ2-1; TRBD2 aligns across 8 bases. The CDR3 runs 16 residues. Trimming cost V 4 bases and J 6 bases; bases outside gene matches: 12. Germline V gene sequence: CDR1 SGHKS, CDR2 YYEKEE (reference sequence). This CDR3 is CASSIGDAGGFNEQFF. In nucleotides, the CDR3 is TGTGCCAGCAGCATCGGGGACGCGGGGGGTTTCAATGAGCAGTTCTTC.

The chain couples TRBV19 to TRBJ1-1, with 7 nucleotides matching TRBD1. The CDR3 runs to 12 residues. V lost 4 bases and J lost 7; bases outside the gene matches: 3. The germline gives CDR1 LNHDA, CDR2 SQIVND (reference sequence). The CDR3 spells CASSRQGGEAFF. CDR3 DNA: TGTGCCAGTAGTAGACAGGGCGGTGAAGCTTTCTTT.

This clone occurred once. The chain couples TRBV6-1 to TRBJ2-4; TRBD2 might be the D (6 bases). The germline gives CDR1 MNHNS, CDR2 SASEGT. Deletions cut 6 bases from V and 2 bases from J, with 11 bases between. The CDR3 loop spans 14 amino acids. The chain's CDR3 is CASRAGWTKNIQYF. CDR3 nucleotide sequence: TGTGCCAGCAGAGCGGGTTGGACCAAAAACATTCAGTACTTC.

This clone was seen only a few times. V and J are TRBV4-3 and TRBJ2-2, with 12 bases aligning to TRBD1. This CDR3 has 18 residues. CDR1 LGHNA and CDR2 YSLEER come from the germline V gene. The V gene end was trimmed by 4 bases and the J gene end by 0 bases; junction bases not matched to a gene: 6. The CDR3 sequence: CASSRSGTGGSNTGELFF. The CDR3 DNA sequence: TGCGCCAGCAGCCGATCCGGGACAGGGGGCTCGAACACCGGGGAGCTGTTTTTT.

Only one count was recorded for this clone. The rearrangement joins TRBV6-1 to TRBJ2-1, with 8 bases identical to TRBD2. V lost 5 bases and J lost 4; bases outside the gene matches: 7. CDR3 length equals 15 residues. Germline CDR1 and CDR2: MNHNS and SASEGT. CDR3 sequence (DNA): TGTGCCAGCAGTCGAGCGGGGGAAGCTTACAATGAGCAGTTCTTC. The encoded protein is CASSRAGEAYNEQFF.

The chain is built from TRBV5-6 and TRBJ1-1; D not certain. Looked up from germline, CDR1 is SGHDT and CDR2 is YYEEEE. The CDR3 length is 15 residues. Trimming removed 0 bases from V and 7 bases from J, with 16 bases in between. The CDR3 DNA sequence: TGTGCCAGCAGCTTGGAGCGGGCCTTTGGCAGTGAAGCTTTCTTT. Residues: CASSLERAFGSEAFF.

This clone turned up a few times. This chain links TRBV5-1 with TRBJ1-2; D is undetermined. The CDR3 is 12 amino acids. Trimming removed 0 bases from V and 4 bases from J, with 4 bases in between. CDR1 is SGHRS and CDR2 is YFSETQ in the germline V gene. The CDR3 nucleotides are TGCGCCAGCAGCTTGGACAGCTATGGCTACACCTTC. This codes for CASSLDSYGYTF.

CDR3 residues: CASSPQGTGFGYEQYF. CDR3 DNA: TGTGCCAGCAGCCCACAGGGGACAGGGTTTGGCTACGAGCAGTACTTC. The chain recombines TRBV7-8 with TRBJ2-7; TRBD1 aligns across 9 bases. Germline assignment: CDR1 SGHVS and CDR2 FQNEAQ. This CDR3 comprises 16 residues. Trimming at V came to 5 bases and at J to 3 bases, leaving 11 bases not matched to a gene.

The V call is TRBV2, the J call TRBJ1-6; 8 bases align to TRBD1. The germline V gene encodes CDR1 SNHLY and CDR2 FYNNEI. CDR3 length: 15 residues. After removal of 5 bases from V and 6 bases from J, the junction contained 6 bases not matched to a gene. The CDR3 DNA is TGTGCCAGCAGTTCAGAAACAGGGGGTAATTCACCCCTCCACTTT. Protein product: CASSSETGGNSPLHF. The whole variable domain, remainder taken from reference TRBV2 and TRBJ1-6, is EPEVTQTPSHQVTQMGQEVILRCVPISNHLYFYWYRQILGQKVEFLVSFYNNEISEKSEIFDDQFSVERPDGSNFTLKIRSTKLEDSAMYFCASSSETGGNSPLHFGNGTRLTVT.

This sequence joins TRBV7-2 and TRBJ2-5; perhaps TRBD1 as D (5 bases). Trimming removed 3 bases at V and 0 bases at J, with 8 bases between. Per germline, CDR1 SGHTA and CDR2 FQGNSA. CDR3 length: 14 amino acids. CDR3 nucleotide sequence: TGTGCCAGCAGCTTCAACAGGAACCAAGAGACCCAGTACTTC. It is translated as CASSFNRNQETQYF.

This chain uses TRBV6-4 with TRBJ2-3; TRBD2 matches 14 bases. After removal of 5 bases from V and 4 bases from J, the junction contained 2 bases not matched to a gene. Germline V gene lookup returns CDR1 MRHNA and CDR2 SNTAGT. This CDR3 contains 15 residues. CDR3 sequence (DNA): TGTGCCAGCAGTCCGACTAGCGGGGGGGCAGATACGCAGTATTTT. As protein: CASSPTSGGADTQYF.

J is TRBJ2-5 and V is TRBV11-2, with D possibly being TRBD1 (6 bases). The germline gives CDR1 SGHAT, CDR2 FQNNGV. V shed 6 bases and J shed 2 bases, with 19 bases lying between them. The CDR3 length is 16 residues. The CDR3 bases are TGTGCCAGCAGAGGAGGAACAGGGAAGATACAAGAGACCCAGTACTTC. Its translation is CASRGGTGKIQETQYF.

The table lists this clone with a few counts. The chain is built from TRBV5-1 and TRBJ1-2; D is ambiguous. This CDR3 region has 11 residues. The germline V gene has CDR1 SGHRS and CDR2 YFSETQ. V lost 0 bases, J lost 8 bases, and 5 bases lay in between. CDR3: CASSLGGGYTF. CDR3 nucleotide sequence: TGCGCCAGCAGCTTGGGTGGCGGCTACACCTTC. Full variable domain (missing parts from reference TRBV5-1 and TRBJ1-2): KAGVTQTPRYLIKTRGQQVTLSCSPISGHRSVSWYQQTPGQGLQFLFEYFSETQRNKGNFPGRFSGRQFSNSRSEMNVSTLELGDSALYLCASSLGGGYTFGSGTRLTVV.

The rearrangement links TRBV5-5 to TRBJ1-6, with a tentative D call TRBD1 (6 bases). The germline CDR1 and CDR2 sequences are SGHKS and YYEKEE (reference sequence). The ends were cut back, 2 bases at V and 0 bases at J, with 15 bases in the middle. This CDR3 spans 18 amino acids. The CDR3 here is CASSLEGQRISYNSPLHF. The CDR3 DNA reads TGTGCCAGCAGCTTAGAAGGACAGAGGATCTCCTATAATTCACCCCTCCACTTT.

The V gene is TRBV7-2, the J gene TRBJ2-1; TRBD1 matches 7 bases. There are 16 residues in the CDR3. V lost 3 bases, J lost 6 bases, and 11 bases stayed unmatched. Per the germline V gene, CDR1 is SGHTA and CDR2 is FQGNSA. CDR3 amino acids: CASSLNRGKRSNEQFF. CDR3 in DNA: TGTGCCAGCAGCTTGAACAGGGGAAAAAGGTCCAATGAGCAGTTCTTC. The variable domain in full, completed from reference TRBV7-2 and TRBJ2-1, reads GAGVSQSPSNKVTEKGKDVELRCDPISGHTALYWYRQSLGQGLEFLIYFQGNSAPDKSGLPSDRFSAERTGGSVSTLTIQRTQQEDSAVYLCASSLNRGKRSNEQFFGPGTRLTVL.

V gene TRBV7-2 combines with J gene TRBJ1-5, with 7 bases aligning to TRBD1. The CDR3 is 13 amino acids. Germline V CDR1 and CDR2: SGHTA, FQGNSA. The V gene end was trimmed by 3 bases and the J gene end by 5 bases; junction bases not matched to a gene: 1. CDR3 in amino acids: CASSFDRDQPQHF. CDR3 in DNA: TGTGCCAGCAGCTTTGACAGGGATCAGCCCCAGCATTTT. The full variable domain, rest sourced from reference TRBV7-2 and TRBJ1-5, is GAGVSQSPSNKVTEKGKDVELRCDPISGHTALYWYRQSLGQGLEFLIYFQGNSAPDKSGLPSDRFSAERTGGSVSTLTIQRTQQEDSAVYLCASSFDRDQPQHFGDGTRLSIL.

This rearrangement joins TRBV7-9 to TRBJ2-5; 10 bases map to TRBD2. The CDR3 has 15 amino acids. Trimming removed 6 bases from V and 0 bases from J; junction bases left unmatched: 4. Germline lookup yields CDR1 SEHNR and CDR2 FQNEAQ (reference sequence). The CDR3 spells CASRPGLAYQETQYF. For the CDR3, the DNA is TGTGCCAGCAGACCGGGACTAGCGTACCAAGAGACCCAGTACTTC.